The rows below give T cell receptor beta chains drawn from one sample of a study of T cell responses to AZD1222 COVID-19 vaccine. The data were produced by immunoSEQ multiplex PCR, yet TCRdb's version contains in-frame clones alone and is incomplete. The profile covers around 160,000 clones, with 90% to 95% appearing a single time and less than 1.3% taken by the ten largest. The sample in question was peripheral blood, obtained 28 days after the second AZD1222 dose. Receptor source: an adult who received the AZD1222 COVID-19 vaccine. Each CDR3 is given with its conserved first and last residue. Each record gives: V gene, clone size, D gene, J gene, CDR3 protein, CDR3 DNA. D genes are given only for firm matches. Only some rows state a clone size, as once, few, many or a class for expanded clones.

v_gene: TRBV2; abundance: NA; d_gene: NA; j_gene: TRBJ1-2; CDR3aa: CASSLAPGTLYGYTF; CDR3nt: TGTGCCAGCAGTTTAGCCCCCGGGACACTTTATGGCTACACCTTC
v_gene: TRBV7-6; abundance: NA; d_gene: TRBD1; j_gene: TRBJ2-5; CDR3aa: CASSFGQGGETQYF; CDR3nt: TGTGCCAGCAGCTTTGGACAGGGAGGCGAGACCCAGTACTTC
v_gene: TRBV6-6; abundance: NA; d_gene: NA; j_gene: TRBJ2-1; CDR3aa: CASMRDSSYNEQFF; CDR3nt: TGTGCCAGCATGCGGGACAGCTCCTACAATGAGCAGTTCTTC
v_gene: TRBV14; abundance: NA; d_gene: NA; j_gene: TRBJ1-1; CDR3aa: CASSQDHLEGIRAFF; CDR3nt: TGTGCCAGCAGCCAAGATCATCTGGAGGGGATAAGGGCTTTCTTT
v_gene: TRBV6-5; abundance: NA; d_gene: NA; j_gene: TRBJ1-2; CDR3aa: CASSWLRAGDYGYTF; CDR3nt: TGTGCCAGCAGTTGGTTGAGGGCGGGGGACTATGGCTACACCTTC
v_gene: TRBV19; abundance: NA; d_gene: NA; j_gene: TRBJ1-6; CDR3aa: CASRPTGNNSPLHF; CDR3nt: TGTGCCAGTAGACCAACAGGAAATAATTCACCCCTCCACTTT
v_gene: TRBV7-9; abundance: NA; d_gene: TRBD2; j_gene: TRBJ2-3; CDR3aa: CASSLGQGRGGQDTQYF; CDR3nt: TGTGCCAGCAGCTTAGGTCAAGGGCGGGGGGGCCAAGATACGCAGTATTTT
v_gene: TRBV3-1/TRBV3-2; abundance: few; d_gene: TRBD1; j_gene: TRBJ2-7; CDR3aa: CASSRDRGTYEQYF; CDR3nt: TGTGCCAGCAGCCGGGACAGGGGAACCTACGAGCAGTACTTC
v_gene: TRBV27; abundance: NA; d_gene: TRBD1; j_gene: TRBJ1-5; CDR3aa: CASSPQTPGQGTGQPQHF; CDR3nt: TGTGCCAGCAGCCCGCAAACACCGGGACAGGGGACTGGGCAGCCCCAGCATTTT
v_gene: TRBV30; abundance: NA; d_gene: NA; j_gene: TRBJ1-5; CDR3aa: CAWSAPGTHNQPQHF; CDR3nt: TGTGCCTGGAGTGCTCCCGGGACCCACAATCAGCCCCAGCATTTT
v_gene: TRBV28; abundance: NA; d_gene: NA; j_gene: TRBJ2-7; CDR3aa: CASSFAYEQYF; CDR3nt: TGTGCCAGCAGTTTCGCCTACGAGCAGTACTTC
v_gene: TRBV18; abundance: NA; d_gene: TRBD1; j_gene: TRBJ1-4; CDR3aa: CASSLSGTGNEKLFF; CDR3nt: TGTGCCAGCTCACTGTCCGGGACAGGGAATGAAAAACTGTTTTTT
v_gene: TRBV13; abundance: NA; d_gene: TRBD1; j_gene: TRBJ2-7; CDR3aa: CASSSRGQSFYEQYF; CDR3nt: TGTGCCAGCAGCTCCCGGGGACAGAGTTTCTACGAGCAGTACTTC
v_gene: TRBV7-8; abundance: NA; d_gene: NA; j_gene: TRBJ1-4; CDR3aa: CASSPSRVRGEKLFF; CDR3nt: TGTGCCAGCAGCCCAAGCAGGGTGAGGGGCGAAAAACTGTTTTTT
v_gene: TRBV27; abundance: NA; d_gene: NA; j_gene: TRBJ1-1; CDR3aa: CASSLRGSEAFF; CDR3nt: TGTGCCAGCAGTTTAAGGGGCAGCGAAGCTTTCTTT
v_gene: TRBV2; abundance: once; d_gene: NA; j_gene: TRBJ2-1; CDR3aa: CASSPTGGLKDNEQFF; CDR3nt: TGTGCCAGCAGTCCAACCGGGGGTCTAAAAGACAATGAGCAGTTCTTC
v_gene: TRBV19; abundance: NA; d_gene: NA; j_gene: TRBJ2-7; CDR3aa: CASSIVYRLGDYEQYF; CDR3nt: TGTGCCAGTAGTATAGTATACCGACTGGGGGATTACGAGCAGTACTTC
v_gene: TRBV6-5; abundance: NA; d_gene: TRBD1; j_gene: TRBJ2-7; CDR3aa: CASSYRQGVGEQYF; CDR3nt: TGTGCCAGCAGTTATCGACAGGGGGTCGGCGAGCAGTACTTC
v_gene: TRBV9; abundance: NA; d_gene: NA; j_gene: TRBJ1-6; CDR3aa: CASSVRADSPLHF; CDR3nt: TGTGCCAGCAGCGTAAGGGCGGATTCACCCCTCCACTTT
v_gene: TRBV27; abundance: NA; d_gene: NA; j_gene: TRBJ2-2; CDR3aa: CASRPTAGELFF; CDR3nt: TGTGCCAGCAGACCGACAGCCGGGGAGCTGTTTTTT
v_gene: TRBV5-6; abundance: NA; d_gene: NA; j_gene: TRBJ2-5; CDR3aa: CASSIRMETQYF; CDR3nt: TGTGCCAGCAGCATACGAATGGAGACCCAGTACTTC
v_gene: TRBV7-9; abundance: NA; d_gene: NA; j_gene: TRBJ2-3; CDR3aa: CASRSRGGSTDTQYF; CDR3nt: TGTGCCAGCAGGTCCCGAGGTGGCTCGACAGATACGCAGTATTTT
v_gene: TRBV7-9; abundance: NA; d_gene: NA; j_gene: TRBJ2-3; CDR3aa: CASSLVDTQYF; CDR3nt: TGTGCCAGCAGCTTAGTGGATACGCAGTATTTT
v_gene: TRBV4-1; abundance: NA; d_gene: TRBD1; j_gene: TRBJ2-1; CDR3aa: CASSPHSTGGSSYNEQFF; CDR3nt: TGCGCCAGCAGCCCCCACTCGACAGGGGGAAGCTCCTACAATGAGCAGTTCTTC
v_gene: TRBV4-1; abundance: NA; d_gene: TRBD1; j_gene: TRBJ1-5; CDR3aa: CASSRDGGQGNQPQHF; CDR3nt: TGCGCCAGCAGCCGAGACGGGGGACAGGGCAATCAGCCCCAGCATTTT
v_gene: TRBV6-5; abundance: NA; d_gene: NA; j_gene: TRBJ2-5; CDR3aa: CASRISGTRETQYF; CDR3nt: TGTGCCAGCAGGATCTCCGGGACTCGAGAGACCCAGTACTTC